This TCR beta chain derives from a study of blood T cell repertoires in COVID-19. Germline lookup yields CDR1 SGHRS and CDR2 YFSETQ. The CDR3 covers 15 residues. After removal of 0 bases from V and 6 bases from J, the junction contained 9 bases not matched to a gene. Profiled with immunoSEQ multiplex PCR; TCRdb holds only in-frame clones, not every one. This sample has 35,000 to 55,000 clones, with nearly 90% found just once. This receptor was taken from a man in his forties or fifties with active COVID-19. Sequencing was done on a sample of peripheral blood. This chain joins TRBV5-1 and TRBJ2-7; 7 bases fit TRBD1. The CDR3 is CASSLAQRQGSEQYF. The CDR3 DNA follows: TGCGCCAGCAGCTTGGCTCAAAGACAGGGTAGCGAGCAGTACTTC.